The 23 T cell receptor beta chains below all came from one sample that was sequenced in a study of blood T cell repertoires in COVID-19 (TCRdb year 2020). The library came from the immunoSEQ multiplex PCR assay. TCRdb re-hosts the immuneACCESS table, in-frame sequences only. Its copies lack some clones; in the studies checked, an unresolved V gene accounts for under half of them, and the cause for the rest is not known. This sample has around 83,000 clones in its table, and approximately 86% of those were observed once. The leading ten clones occupy 8% of the sample. Sequenced sample: peripheral blood. The receptors come from a man at least 80 years old with active or convalescent COVID-19.

The chain links TRBV5-6 to TRBJ2-2; 9 bases are a match to TRBD1. Germline assignment: CDR1 SGHDT and CDR2 YYEEEE. With 0 bases clipped from V and 3 bases from J, the junction kept 6 bases outside the gene matches. This CDR3 region has 17 residues. CDR3 DNA: TGTGCCAGCAGCTTGGCCGGACAGGGGCGGTACACCGGGGAGCTGTTTTTT. It encodes CASSLAGQGRYTGELFF.

The gene calls are TRBV23-1 and TRBJ2-1; D might be TRBD1 (6 bases). TRBV23-1 qualifies as an ORF whose function is uncertain. V gave up 4 bases and J gave up 6 bases, with 13 bases separating them. The CDR3 extends over 14 amino acids. In nucleotides, the CDR3 is TGCGCCAGCAGTCTTTGGACAGTGCCCAATGAGCAGTTCTTC. It yields the protein CASSLWTVPNEQFF.

V is TRBV4-2 and J is TRBJ1-2; D unclear. CDR3 length: 16 residues. V was shortened by 0 bases and J by 2 bases, with 13 bases between the two germline ends. The germline V gene encodes CDR1 LGHNA and CDR2 YNFKEQ. CDR3 in amino acids: CASSQDRTRGNYGYTF. As DNA, the CDR3 is TGTGCCAGCAGCCAAGATCGGACCCGGGGAAACTATGGCTACACCTTC.

The V and J genes are TRBV5-1 and TRBJ1-6; TRBD1 matches 9 bases. The CDR3 consists of 16 residues. Germline V gene sequence: CDR1 SGHRS, CDR2 YFSETQ. The junction had 8 bases not matched to a gene; V was cut back by 0 bases and J by 10 bases. DNA of the CDR3: TGCGCCAGCAGCTTGGCGGGACAGGGTCAATTGTCACCCCTCCACTTT. Protein sequence: CASSLAGQGQLSPLHF.

This chain links TRBV5-5 with TRBJ1-4; 7 positions agree with TRBD1. The trim removed 4 bases at V and 4 bases at J, leaving 4 bases unmatched. This CDR3 is 14 amino acids long. Germline CDR1 and CDR2: SGHKS and YYEKEE (reference sequence). The CDR3 nucleotides are TGTGCCAGCAGCATACAGGGGAGTAATGAAAAACTGTTTTTT. It translates to CASSIQGSNEKLFF.

This chain joins TRBV3-1 (or the pseudogene TRBV3-2) and TRBJ2-3, with D possibly being TRBD1 (6 bases). The CDR3 is 12 amino acids. V was trimmed by 3 bases and J by 10 bases, leaving 11 bases between them. The germline gives CDR1 LGHDT, CDR2 YNNKEL (reference sequence). The CDR3 reads CASSQGASAQYF. The CDR3 nucleotides read TGTGCCAGCAGCCAGGGGGCGTCGGCGCAGTATTTT.

The rearrangement links TRBV2 to TRBJ2-1; 10 bases agree with TRBD2. The CDR3 length is 15 residues. Germline assignment: CDR1 SNHLY and CDR2 FYNNEI. J lost 8 bases, V lost 2 bases, and 6 bases had no gene match. This chain's CDR3 is CASSEFEREGHEQFF. CDR3 coding DNA: TGTGCCAGCAGTGAATTTGAGCGGGAGGGTCATGAGCAGTTCTTC.

This rearrangement joins TRBV10-1 to TRBJ2-3, with TRBD2 matching over 11 bases. The V gene's germline CDR1 is WNHNN and CDR2 SYGVQD (reference sequence). The CDR3 is 15 amino acids. With V trimmed by 4 bases and J by 8 bases, 8 bases remained unmatched. CDR3 in amino acids: CASSGSSGGRGTQYF. Written as DNA, the CDR3 is TGCGCCAGCAGTGGTTCTAGCGGGGGGCGAGGTACGCAGTATTTT.

This rearrangement joins TRBV18 to TRBJ2-7, with 8 bases lining up with TRBD1. V was clipped by 6 bases and J by 5 bases; unmatched bases: 6. This CDR3 is built from 13 residues. The germline gives CDR1 KGHSH, CDR2 LQKENI. Here the CDR3 reads CASSLDRVNEQYV. The CDR3 bases are TGTGCCAGCTCCCTGGACAGGGTCAACGAGCAGTACGTC.

The chain carries TRBV6-5 and TRBJ1-3, with D possibly matching TRBD1 (6 bases). Trimming left V 6 bases short and J 0 bases short, with 12 bases between. Germline CDR1 and CDR2: MNHEY and SVGAGI. The CDR3 totals 15 residues. CDR3 DNA sequence: TGTGCCAGCAGGATGGACAGCATCTCTGGAAACACCATATATTTT. Amino acid sequence: CASRMDSISGNTIYF.

This sequence joins TRBV2 and TRBJ2-1, with a weak D call TRBD1 (5 bases). Germline CDR1 reads SNHLY; CDR2 reads FYNNEI. This CDR3 contains 14 residues. V gave up 2 bases and J gave up 8 bases, with 13 bases separating them. CDR3 coding DNA: TGTGCCAGCAGTGAATTCAAGGGGTTGGATGAGCAGTTCTTC. Its translation: CASSEFKGLDEQFF.

The chain couples TRBV7-9 to TRBJ2-3; D is uncertain. The V and J ends lost 1 base and 4 bases respectively, with 12 bases between them. Germline CDR1 is SEHNR and CDR2 is FQNEAQ (reference sequence). The CDR3 has 15 amino acids. The CDR3: CASSLGFLAADTQYF. The CDR3 region has the DNA TGTGCCAGCAGCTTAGGGTTCCTGGCGGCAGATACGCAGTATTTT.

This chain joins TRBV5-1 and TRBJ2-7, with 7 bases identical to TRBD2. Trimming removed 5 bases from V and 6 bases from J; junction bases left unmatched: 8. Germline CDR1 is SGHRS and CDR2 is YFSETQ. This CDR3 is built from 13 residues. CDR3 sequence (DNA): TGCGCCAGCAGATGGGCGGGAGAGGGCGAGCAGTACGTC. Translation gives CASRWAGEGEQYV.

This chain joins TRBV29-1 and TRBJ2-5; tentative D call: TRBD1 (6 bases). CDR3 size: 11 residues. Germline V CDR1 and CDR2: SQVTM, ANQGSEA. The ends were cut back, 6 bases at V and 2 bases at J, with 7 bases in the middle. The CDR3 sequence is CSVGQQETQYF. The CDR3 DNA reads as TGCAGCGTCGGACAGCAAGAGACCCAGTACTTC.

This rearrangement joins TRBV5-1 to TRBJ1-1, with 8 bases identical to TRBD1. This CDR3 spans 15 amino acids. Germline values: CDR1 SGHRS, CDR2 YFSETQ. V lost 0 bases and J lost 5; bases outside the gene matches: 6. The CDR3 coding sequence is TGCGCCAGCAGCTTGGCCGGACAGGGTTTTACTGAAGCTTTCTTT. It translates to CASSLAGQGFTEAFF.

The chain employs TRBV24-1 and TRBJ2-1; TRBD1 matches at 11 bases. Losses at the gene ends were 4 bases for V and 7 bases for J; bases not matched to a gene: 11. The CDR3 contains 17 residues. Germline values: CDR1 KGHDR, CDR2 SFDVKD. The CDR3 protein is CATSDPLGTGGRNEQFF. The CDR3 nucleotides are TGTGCCACCAGTGACCCCCTCGGGACAGGGGGAAGGAATGAGCAGTTCTTC.

The rearrangement uses TRBV24-1 and TRBJ1-2; D gene ambiguous. Trimming took 4 bases from V and 3 from J, leaving 11 bases between them. The CDR3 runs to 14 residues. Germline V gene data show CDR1 as KGHDR and CDR2 as SFDVKD. The chain's CDR3 is CATSERRDYYGYTF. The CDR3 DNA sequence: TGTGCCACCAGTGAGCGCCGTGATTACTATGGCTACACCTTC.

V and J are TRBV18 and TRBJ2-2; a possible D gene is TRBD1 (6 bases). V was pared by 1 base and J by 6 bases, with 15 bases between. The V gene's germline CDR1 is KGHSH and CDR2 LQKENI. The CDR3 is 16 amino acids. The CDR3 coding sequence is TGTGCCAGCTCACCACGAGCACAGGGACCAGCCGGGGAGCTGTTTTTT. It yields the protein CASSPRAQGPAGELFF.

This sequence joins TRBV5-1 and TRBJ1-3; D not certain. This CDR3 is 14 amino acids long. Trimming removed 5 bases at V and 3 bases at J, with 12 bases between. CDR1 and CDR2 from the germline V gene are SGHRS and YFSETQ. DNA of the CDR3: TGCGCCAGCAGGGAGGGAAGAGTTGGAAACACCATATATTTT. Its translation: CASREGRVGNTIYF.

The gene calls are TRBV12-5 and TRBJ1-3, with TRBD1 as a possible D gene (6 bases). Germline CDR1 reads LGHNT; CDR2 reads FRNRAP. V lost 5 bases and J lost 0, with 14 bases in between. This CDR3 comprises 16 residues. In nucleotides, the CDR3 is TGTGCTAGTGGTCTCCGACAGGCCCTCTCTGGAAACACCATATATTTT. Protein sequence: CASGLRQALSGNTIYF. Using reference TRBV12-5 and TRBJ1-3 for the parts outside the CDR3, the full variable domain is DARVTQTPRHKVTEMGQEVTMRCQPILGHNTVFWYRQTMMQGLELLAYFRNRAPLDDSGMPKDRFSAEMPDATLATLKIQPSEPRDSAVYFCASGLRQALSGNTIYFGEGSWLTVV.

This clone was seen just once. The chain couples TRBV6-5 to TRBJ1-2, with a weak D call TRBD1 (6 bases). The CDR3 covers 14 residues. Germline V gene lookup returns CDR1 MNHEY and CDR2 SVGAGI. Trimming shortened V by 6 bases and J by 9 bases, and 20 bases separated the two germline ends. The CDR3 DNA is TGTGCCAGCAGAGAGGGGGGGACGGCGGCGAGCTACACCTTC. This translates into CASREGGTAASYTF.

The chain joins TRBV2 to TRBJ1-5; a possible D gene is TRBD1 (6 bases). CDR1 SNHLY and CDR2 FYNNEI come from the germline V gene. Trimming removed 6 bases from V and 8 bases from J, with 20 bases in between. The length of the CDR3 is 15 residues. For the CDR3, the DNA is TGTGCCAGCAGAGCGACATCTGCCCGGACAGAGCCCCAGCATTTT. This encodes CASRATSARTEPQHF.

The V and J genes are TRBV2 and TRBJ1-4; 7 bases fit TRBD1. V lost 6 bases and J lost 1; bases outside the gene matches: 8. CDR1 SNHLY and CDR2 FYNNEI come from the germline V gene. The CDR3 is 16 residues long. The CDR3 DNA reads as TGTGCCAGCAGCTTCCCCGGGGACAGAACTAATGAAAAACTGTTTTTT. This sequence encodes CASSFPGDRTNEKLFF. Complete variable domain (other parts from reference TRBV2 and TRBJ1-4): EPEVTQTPSHQVTQMGQEVILRCVPISNHLYFYWYRQILGQKVEFLVSFYNNEISEKSEIFDDQFSVERPDGSNFTLKIRSTKLEDSAMYFCASSFPGDRTNEKLFFGSGTQLSVL.